A single sample gave rise to the 32 T cell receptor beta chains below, sequenced in a study of blood T cell repertoires in COVID-19. The data were produced by immunoSEQ multiplex PCR, yet TCRdb's version contains in-frame clones alone and is incomplete. The sample shows about 120,000 clones, less than 90% of them seen only once. Sequencing used peripheral blood. The source of these receptors is a man aged 65-85 years who had recovered from COVID-19.

The chain links TRBV5-1 to TRBJ1-3, with 9 bases fitting TRBD1. Germline V gene sequence: CDR1 SGHRS, CDR2 YFSETQ. Trimming cost V 4 bases and J 3 bases; bases outside gene matches: 5. The CDR3 is made up of 15 amino acids. The CDR3 loop is CASSPGQGHGNTIYF. In DNA, the CDR3 is TGCGCCAGCAGCCCCGGACAGGGGCATGGAAACACCATATATTTT. The entire variable domain, with the rest obtained from reference TRBV5-1 and TRBJ1-3, is as follows: KAGVTQTPRYLIKTRGQQVTLSCSPISGHRSVSWYQQTPGQGLQFLFEYFSETQRNKGNFPGRFSGRQFSNSRSEMNVSTLELGDSALYLCASSPGQGHGNTIYFGEGSWLTVV.

The chain combines TRBV11-2 with TRBJ1-1; TRBD1 agrees at 8 bases. Germline V CDR1 and CDR2: SGHAT, FQNNGV. The CDR3 is 15 residues long. The trim removed 11 bases at V and 1 base at J, leaving 12 bases unmatched. CDR3 sequence: CASHRTGNPNTEAFF. CDR3 sequence (DNA): TGTGCCTCACACCGGACAGGGAACCCGAACACTGAAGCTTTCTTT.

The chain recombines TRBV27 with TRBJ2-1, with 11 bases identical to TRBD1. This CDR3 region has 16 residues. J gave up 4 bases and V 5 bases, and 7 bases lay outside the gene matches. The germline gives CDR1 MNHEY, CDR2 SMNVEV (reference sequence). The CDR3 DNA sequence: TGTGCCAGCAGTCGCAGAGGGGACAGGGGGTACAATGAGCAGTTCTTC. It yields the protein CASSRRGDRGYNEQFF.

The CDR3 sequence: CASSLGDPGGYNEQFF. CDR3 bases: TGTGCCAGCAGCTTAGGTGACCCAGGAGGGTACAATGAGCAGTTCTTC. The chain joins TRBV11-1 to TRBJ2-1; tentatively, D is TRBD2 (6 bases). This CDR3 is 16 amino acids long. Germline assignment: CDR1 SGHAT and CDR2 FQDESV (reference sequence). V dropped 1 base and J dropped 4 bases, with 14 bases sitting between them.

The chain's CDR3 is CASSTRVTPYSGNTIYF. CDR3 DNA sequence: TGTGCCAGTAGTACCCGTGTCACACCTTACTCTGGAAACACCATATATTTT. The chain couples TRBV19 to TRBJ1-3, with unresolved D. V lost 4 bases and J lost 0, with 16 bases in between. This CDR3 is 17 amino acids long. Germline V gene lookup returns CDR1 LNHDA and CDR2 SQIVND (reference sequence).

The chain joins TRBV11-2 to TRBJ2-2; the match to TRBD2 covers 14 bases. The CDR3 covers 19 residues. V lost 6 bases to trimming and J lost 1 base; unmatched junction nucleotides: 10. Per the germline V gene, CDR1 is SGHAT and CDR2 is FQNNGV. DNA of the CDR3: TGTGCCAGCAGTCTATTCATCGGACTAGCGGGAGGGAACACCGGGGAGCTGTTTTTT. It yields the protein CASSLFIGLAGGNTGELFF. The full variable domain, in which reference TRBV11-2 and TRBJ2-2 provide the parts outside the CDR3, is EAGVAQSPRYKIIEKRQSVAFWCNPISGHATLYWYQQILGQGPKLLIQFQNNGVVDDSQLPKDRFSAERLKGVDSTLKIQPAKLEDSAVYLCASSLFIGLAGGNTGELFFGEGSRLTVL.

This clone has at least ten counts. This chain joins TRBV7-3 and TRBJ2-3; TRBD2 matches at 12 bases. Germline-derived CDR1 and CDR2 are SGHTA and FQGTGA. Unmatched junction bases numbered 8, after V lost 1 base and J lost 9 bases. The CDR3 sequence is 16 residues long. This chain's CDR3 is CASSLNAGTSGRTQYF. The CDR3, as DNA: TGTGCCAGCAGCTTAAATGCCGGTACTAGCGGGAGGACGCAGTATTTT. The whole variable domain, remainder taken from reference TRBV7-3 and TRBJ2-3, is GAGVSQTPSNKVTEKGKYVELRCDPISGHTALYWYRQSLGQGPEFLIYFQGTGAADDSGLPNDRFFAVRPEGSVSTLKIQRTERGDSAVYLCASSLNAGTSGRTQYFGPGTRLTVL.

In its sample, this clone was seen a few times. This chain links TRBV19 with TRBJ1-3; no definite D call. The length of the CDR3 is 14 residues. V dropped 6 bases and J dropped 0 bases, with 9 bases sitting between them. Germline V gene lookup returns CDR1 LNHDA and CDR2 SQIVND (reference sequence). CDR3 loop: CASRIMASGNTIYF. CDR3 nucleotides: TGTGCCAGTAGGATCATGGCCTCTGGAAACACCATATATTTT.

The genes are TRBV24-1 and TRBJ2-2; D remains ambiguous. Per the germline V gene, CDR1 is KGHDR and CDR2 is SFDVKD. The CDR3 consists of 13 residues. Between the trimmed V and J ends, which lost 9 bases and 5 bases, there was a span of 12 bases. The CDR3: CATLSLGTGELFF. The CDR3 DNA follows: TGTGCCACCCTCTCCCTCGGGACCGGGGAGCTGTTTTTT.

The genes are TRBV4-3 and TRBJ1-4; D perhaps matches TRBD1 (6 bases). The CDR3 covers 15 residues. Trimming pared 0 bases from V and 2 bases from J, leaving 7 bases between. Germline CDR1 reads LGHNA; CDR2 reads YSLEER. Here the CDR3 reads CASSQDQGTNEKLFF. DNA of the CDR3: TGCGCCAGCAGCCAAGATCAGGGGACTAATGAAAAACTGTTTTTT.

The CDR3 region is CASSYYRDGELFF. In DNA, the CDR3 is TGTGCCAGCAGTTATTATCGGGACGGGGAGCTGTTTTTT. V is TRBV6-2 or TRBV6-3 and J is TRBJ2-2, with D perhaps matching TRBD2 (5 bases). Deletions cut 3 bases from V and 7 bases from J, with 9 bases between. Germline lookup yields CDR1 MNHEY and CDR2 SVGEGT. This CDR3 region has 13 residues.

This chain connects TRBV5-1 to TRBJ2-7; D ambiguous. Germline lookup yields CDR1 SGHRS and CDR2 YFSETQ. V was cut by 0 bases and J by 3 bases, with 13 bases left in between. CDR3 length equals 15 residues. The CDR3 DNA reads as TGCGCCAGCAGCTTGGGGGCCAGCCCCTACTACGAGCAGTACTTC. Protein product: CASSLGASPYYEQYF.

The chain carries TRBV10-3 and TRBJ2-5, with D possibly being TRBD1 (6 bases). The CDR3 is 13 amino acids. Germline V gives CDR1 ENHRY, CDR2 SYGVKD. Trimming removed 6 bases at V and 5 bases at J, with 13 bases between. The CDR3 nucleotides read TGTGCCATCAGCAGACAGGCCGCCGAGACCCAGTACTTC. This sequence encodes CAISRQAAETQYF.

The chain employs TRBV6-6 and TRBJ1-2; 7 bases line up with TRBD1. Germline V CDR1 and CDR2: MNHNY, SVGAGI (reference sequence). The CDR3 consists of 13 residues. The trim removed 8 bases at V and 8 bases at J, leaving 11 bases unmatched. DNA of the CDR3: TGTGCCAGCGGAAGGACAGGCCAAGGGGGCTACACCTTC. Protein: CASGRTGQGGYTF.

As for this clone: The sample carries other DNA sequences with the same CDR3. The rearrangement uses TRBV24-1 and TRBJ2-1; D gene uncertain. The V end was cut by 1 base, the J end by 8 bases, with 5 bases between. CDR3 size: 12 residues. The germline V gene encodes CDR1 KGHDR and CDR2 SFDVKD. In DNA, the CDR3 is TGTGCCACCAGTGATTTTTCGGATGAGCAGTTCTTC. Amino acids: CATSDFSDEQFF.

This chain uses TRBV5-1 with TRBJ1-5; D unclear. The germline gives CDR1 SGHRS, CDR2 YFSETQ. V lost 0 bases and J lost 5, with 9 bases in between. The CDR3 is 14 amino acids. The CDR3 loop reads CASSLGEGHQPQHF. The CDR3 bases are TGCGCCAGCAGCTTGGGGGAGGGTCATCAGCCCCAGCATTTT.

The chain is built from TRBV19 and TRBJ2-3; D is ambiguous. Deletions cut 6 bases from V and 5 bases from J, with 6 bases between. The CDR3 contains 11 residues. Germline assignment: CDR1 LNHDA and CDR2 SQIVND (reference sequence). The CDR3 protein is CASRVEDTQYF. As DNA, the CDR3 is TGTGCCAGTAGAGTAGAAGATACGCAGTATTTT.

The chain links TRBV25-1 to TRBJ1-4, with a tentative D call TRBD1 (6 bases). The CDR3 covers 16 residues. V was trimmed by 2 bases and J by 5 bases, leaving 15 bases between them. CDR1 is MGHDK, CDR2 SYGVNS, per germline. The CDR3 is CASSEIRTARNEKLFF. Written as DNA, the CDR3 is TGTGCCAGCAGTGAAATTCGGACAGCCCGAAATGAAAAACTGTTTTTT. Based on the CDR3 plus reference TRBV25-1 and TRBJ1-4, the full variable domain is EADIYQTPRYLVIGTGKKITLECSQTMGHDKMYWYQQDPGMELHLIHYSYGVNSTEKGDLSSESTVSRIRTEHFPLTLESARPSHTSQYLCASSEIRTARNEKLFFGSGTQLSVL.

This chain connects TRBV7-3 to TRBJ2-1; D might be TRBD2 (7 bases). Trimming cost V 2 bases and J 5 bases, with 10 bases left between them. Germline V gene sequence: CDR1 SGHTA, CDR2 FQGTGA. The CDR3 runs to 14 residues. CDR3 protein: CASSLGGANNEQFF. The CDR3 DNA is TGTGCCAGCAGCTTAGGGGGGGCCAACAATGAGCAGTTCTTC.

The J gene is TRBJ1-2, the V gene TRBV7-9, with D uncertain. Germline CDR1 and CDR2: SEHNR and FQNEAQ (reference sequence). Trimming removed 5 bases from V and 3 bases from J, with 16 bases in between. CDR3 length: 15 residues. The CDR3 DNA reads as TGTGCCAGCAGCAATAGACAAGGCTCCGACTATGGCTACACCTTC. It yields the protein CASSNRQGSDYGYTF. Using reference TRBV7-9 and TRBJ1-2 for the parts outside the CDR3, the full variable domain is DTGVSQNPRHKITKRGQNVTFRCDPISEHNRLYWYRQTLGQGPEFLTYFQNEAQLEKSRLLSDRFSAERPKGSFSTLEIQRTEQGDSAMYLCASSNRQGSDYGYTFGSGTRLTVV.

The V and J genes are TRBV5-8 and TRBJ2-1; TRBD2 matches 11 bases. Germline values: CDR1 SGHTS, CDR2 YDEGEE. This CDR3 has 15 amino acids. V was clipped by 0 bases and J by 4 bases; unmatched bases: 0. In nucleotides, the CDR3 is TGTGCCAGCAGCTTGGGGACTAGCGGGTACAATGAGCAGTTCTTC. Amino acids: CASSLGTSGYNEQFF.

J is TRBJ2-1 and V is TRBV11-2; TRBD2 aligns across 7 bases. Trimming at V came to 1 base and at J to 5 bases, leaving 5 bases not matched to a gene. This CDR3 is 15 amino acids long. The germline CDR1 and CDR2 sequences are SGHAT and FQNNGV. The CDR3: CASSLVPLADNEQFF. The CDR3 DNA reads TGTGCCAGCAGCTTAGTCCCCCTAGCGGACAATGAGCAGTTCTTC.

J is TRBJ2-7 and V is TRBV2; D is ambiguous. Germline V lookup: CDR1 SNHLY, CDR2 FYNNEI. CDR3 size: 11 residues. V lost 4 bases to trimming and J lost 3 bases, with 4 bases between them. CDR3 DNA sequence: TGTGCCAGCAGTGCGTACTACGAGCAGTACTTC. Translation: CASSAYYEQYF.

This sequence joins TRBV5-1 and TRBJ2-1; 13 bases are shared with TRBD2. Germline V CDR1 and CDR2: SGHRS, YFSETQ. CDR3 length: 15 amino acids. After removal of 2 bases from V and 7 bases from J, the junction contained 3 bases not matched to a gene. The CDR3 region has the DNA TGCGCCAGCAGCTTACTAGCGGGAGGGAGGAATGAGCAGTTCTTC. The encoded protein is CASSLLAGGRNEQFF.

This chain links TRBV15 with TRBJ1-2; D remains ambiguous. With 0 bases removed from V and 0 bases from J, the gap between germline ends came to 17 bases. Looked up from germline, CDR1 is LNHNV and CDR2 is YYDKDF (reference sequence). CDR3 length equals 18 residues. CDR3 nucleotides: TGTGCCACCAGCAGAGAATCGGAGCGCCTGAACACTAACTATGGCTACACCTTC. Translated: CATSRESERLNTNYGYTF.

CDR3 bases: TGTGCCAGCAGCTCCGCGAAAATAGCCAAAAACATTCAGTACTTC. This codes for CASSSAKIAKNIQYF. This chain links TRBV11-2 with TRBJ2-4; D is unresolved. The V and J ends lost 4 bases and 0 bases respectively, with 10 bases between them. The CDR3 length is 15 residues. Germline CDR1 is SGHAT and CDR2 is FQNNGV.

The chain is built from TRBV10-3 and TRBJ2-5; 8 positions agree with TRBD1. Germline lookup yields CDR1 ENHRY and CDR2 SYGVKD. The CDR3 is 16 residues long. V shed 4 bases and J 5 bases; nucleotides not matched to a gene: 12. The CDR3 region has the DNA TGTGCCATCAGTGCCAGCACAGACAGGGGAAAGGAGACCCAGTACTTC. Translating it yields CAISASTDRGKETQYF.

J is TRBJ2-7 and V is TRBV5-4, with a possible D match to TRBD2 (6 bases). Per the germline V gene, CDR1 is SGHNT and CDR2 is YYREEE (reference sequence). The ends were cut back, 3 bases at V and 3 bases at J, with 19 bases in the middle. This CDR3 has 16 residues. The chain's CDR3 is CASSYGGRGLNYEQYF. In DNA, the CDR3 is TGTGCCAGCAGCTATGGAGGTAGGGGACTCAACTACGAGCAGTACTTC. The whole variable domain, remainder taken from reference TRBV5-4 and TRBJ2-7, is ETGVTQSPTHLIKTRGQQVTLRCSSQSGHNTVSWYQQALGQGPQFIFQYYREEENGRGNFPPRFSGLQFPNYSSELNVNALELDDSALYLCASSYGGRGLNYEQYFGPGTRLTVT.

This sequence joins TRBV29-1 and TRBJ1-1, with TRBD1 matching over 7 bases. CDR1 is SQVTM, CDR2 ANQGSEA, per germline. This CDR3 has 14 residues. The ends lost 3 bases at V and 10 bases at J; junction bases unmatched: 14. CDR3 bases: TGCAGCGTTGAGCTAAGACAGGGCACGTTTCGAGCTTTCTTT. This sequence encodes CSVELRQGTFRAFF.

The V and J genes are TRBV7-3 and TRBJ2-1; D gene unclear. Germline V gene data show CDR1 as SGHTA and CDR2 as FQGTGA. CDR3 length equals 13 residues. The ends were cut back, 5 bases at V and 8 bases at J, with 13 bases in the middle. The CDR3, as DNA: TGTGCCAGCAGCCCCATTGGGCCGGATGAGCAGTTCTTC. Its protein product is CASSPIGPDEQFF.

This chain connects TRBV6-5 to TRBJ1-4; tentatively, D is TRBD1 (6 bases). There are 14 residues in the CDR3. Trimming removed 6 bases at V and 8 bases at J, with 16 bases between. From germline, CDR1 is MNHEY and CDR2 SVGAGI. This chain's CDR3 is CASSRGQFYEKLFF. CDR3 in DNA: TGTGCCAGCAGCCGTGGACAGTTTTACGAAAAACTGTTTTTT.

The CDR3 DNA follows: TGTGCCAGCAGCCAGCCGGGGACTAGCGCCTCCTACGAGCAGTACTTC. Protein product: CASSQPGTSASYEQYF. The chain recombines TRBV4-2 with TRBJ2-7; 10 positions match TRBD2. CDR1 is LGHNA and CDR2 is YNFKEQ in the germline V gene. Unmatched junction bases numbered 5, after V lost 3 bases and J lost 0 bases. This CDR3 comprises 16 residues.